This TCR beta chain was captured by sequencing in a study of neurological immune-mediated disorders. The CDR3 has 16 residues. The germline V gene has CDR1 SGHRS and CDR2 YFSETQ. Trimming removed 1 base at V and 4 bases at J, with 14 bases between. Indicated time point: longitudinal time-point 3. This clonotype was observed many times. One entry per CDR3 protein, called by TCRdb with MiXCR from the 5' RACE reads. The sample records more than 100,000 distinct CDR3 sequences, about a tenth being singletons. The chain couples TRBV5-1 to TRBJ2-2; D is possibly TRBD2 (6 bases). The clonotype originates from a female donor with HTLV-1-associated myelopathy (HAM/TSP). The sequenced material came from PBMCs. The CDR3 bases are TGCGCCAGCAGCTTGCTCCGTGGGGGGTCCACCGGGGAGCTGTTTTTT. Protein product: CASSLLRGGSTGELFF.